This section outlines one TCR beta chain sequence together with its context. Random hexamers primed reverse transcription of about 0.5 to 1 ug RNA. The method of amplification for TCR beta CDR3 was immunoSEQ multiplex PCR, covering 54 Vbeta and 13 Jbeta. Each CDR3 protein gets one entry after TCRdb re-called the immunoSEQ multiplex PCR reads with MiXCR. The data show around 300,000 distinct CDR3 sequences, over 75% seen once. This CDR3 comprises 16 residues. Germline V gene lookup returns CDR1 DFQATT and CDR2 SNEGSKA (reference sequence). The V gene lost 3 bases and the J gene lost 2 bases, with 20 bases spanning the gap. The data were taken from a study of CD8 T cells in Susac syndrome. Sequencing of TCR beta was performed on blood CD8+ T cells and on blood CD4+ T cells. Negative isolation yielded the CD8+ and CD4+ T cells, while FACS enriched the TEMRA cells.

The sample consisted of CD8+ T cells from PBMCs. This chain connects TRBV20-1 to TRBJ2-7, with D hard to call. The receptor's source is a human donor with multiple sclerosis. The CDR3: CSAREGPTFTTYEQYF. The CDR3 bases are TGCAGTGCTAGGGAAGGTCCGACCTTCACCACCTACGAGCAGTACTTC.